This T cell receptor beta chain comes out of a study of post-analysis software for immune sequencing data. Points from the study as a whole: Patients showed TRBV5-6, TRBV5-1 and TRBV20-1 among 4 or 5 TRBV segments more frequent than in controls.

About this clonotype: The antigen is undetermined.

The authors incorporated unique molecular identifiers into the TCR beta cDNA libraries. Using its own MiXCR run on the PCR reads, TCRdb lists one record per CDR3 protein. The data hold approximately 660,000 distinct CDR3 sequences, with around 60% observed a single time. The V gene lost 5 bases and the J gene lost 0 bases, with 8 bases spanning the gap. Germline loops: CDR1 SQVTM, CDR2 ANQGSEA. The CDR3 is made up of 13 amino acids. The receptor comes from a girl aged 2 to 9 with multiple sclerosis. The genes are TRBV29-1 and TRBJ2-1; unclear D gene. The sequencing sample was made of blood. The CDR3 sequence: CSVTESSYNEQFF. The DNA of the CDR3 is TGCAGCGTTACAGAGAGCTCCTACAATGAGCAGTTCTTC.